The 24 T cell receptor beta chains presented below share a single source sample, sequenced in a study of cytomegalovirus exposure and HLA in healthy donors. Use of 60 Vbeta and 13 Jbeta primers characterized the PCR. Generated by immunoSEQ multiplex PCR, the TCRdb table keeps only in-frame clones and is missing some. This table holds about 210,000 clones, more than 70% found once. The sequenced sample consisted of PBMCs. These receptors all stem from a man in his forties in good health and CMV-seropositive.

This CDR3 reads CASSLNRGRAYNEQFF. As DNA, the CDR3 is TGTGCCAGCTCACTTAACAGGGGGAGGGCCTACAATGAGCAGTTCTTC. The V gene is TRBV18, the J gene TRBJ2-1, with a tentative D call TRBD1 (8 bases). Trimming removed 4 bases from V and 2 bases from J, with 15 bases in between. Looked up from germline, CDR1 is KGHSH and CDR2 is LQKENI. This CDR3 contains 16 residues.

The V call is TRBV5-1, the J call TRBJ2-1, with 12 bases fitting TRBD2. This CDR3 is 18 amino acids long. CDR1 is SGHRS and CDR2 is YFSETQ in the germline V gene. V lost 0 bases to trimming and J lost 7 bases; unmatched junction nucleotides: 11. CDR3 loop: CASSLVTSGRLITNEQFF. CDR3 DNA: TGCGCCAGCAGCTTGGTGACTAGCGGGAGATTAATAACAAATGAGCAGTTCTTC.

The chain couples TRBV11-2 to TRBJ1-5, with TRBD1 matching over 7 bases. Trimming removed 5 bases from V and 4 bases from J; junction bases left unmatched: 8. Germline CDR1 and CDR2: SGHAT and FQNNGV. The CDR3 extends over 15 amino acids. CDR3 loop: CASSQQGNGNQPQHF. The CDR3 coding sequence is TGTGCCAGCAGCCAACAGGGGAATGGAAATCAGCCCCAGCATTTT.

The chain recombines TRBV19 with TRBJ1-2, with TRBD1 matching over 9 bases. V dropped 3 bases and J dropped 0; count of bases not matched to a gene: 11. This CDR3 spans 18 amino acids. Per the germline V gene, CDR1 is LNHDA and CDR2 is SQIVND (reference sequence). CDR3 nucleotides: TGTGCCAGTAGTATCCTCCGGGACAGGGTTCCGACTAACTATGGCTACACCTTC. Translated, it gives CASSILRDRVPTNYGYTF.

The V call is TRBV4-2, the J call TRBJ2-3, with 8 bases matching TRBD2. The CDR3 has 18 amino acids. The germline V gene encodes CDR1 LGHNA and CDR2 YNFKEQ. V was clipped by 0 bases and J by 2 bases; unmatched bases: 10. CDR3 loop: CASSQELAARGLTDTQYF. In DNA form, the CDR3 reads TGTGCCAGCAGCCAAGAACTAGCGGCAAGGGGACTCACAGATACGCAGTATTTT.

The V call is TRBV27, the J call TRBJ2-3; 7 bases match TRBD2. The J segment lost 2 bases and the V segment lost 3 bases, leaving 2 bases of the junction unmatched. Germline CDR1 is MNHEY and CDR2 is SMNVEV (reference sequence). The CDR3 length is 14 residues. DNA of the CDR3: TGTGCCAGCAGTTTGGGGAGGGCCACAGATACGCAGTATTTT. It yields the protein CASSLGRATDTQYF.

J is TRBJ1-3 and V is TRBV27; tentatively, D is TRBD1 (6 bases). V gave up 7 bases and J gave up 0 bases, with 16 bases separating them. In germline, CDR1 is MNHEY, CDR2 SMNVEV (reference sequence). The CDR3 runs to 16 residues. The CDR3 is CASTPPGQSSGNTIYF. In DNA form, the CDR3 reads TGTGCCAGCACCCCTCCTGGACAGTCCTCTGGAAACACCATATATTTT.

This clone was picked up one time. The CDR3 reads CASRQGAYEQYF. DNA of the CDR3: TGTGCCAGCAGACAGGGAGCCTACGAGCAGTACTTC. The rearrangement uses TRBV28 and TRBJ2-7, with TRBD1 as a possible D gene (6 bases). Germline-derived CDR1 and CDR2 are MDHEN and SYDVKM. The length of the CDR3 is 12 residues. Trimming left V 6 bases short and J 2 bases short, with 8 bases between.

The chain has TRBV5-4 and TRBJ2-5; TRBD1 matches 7 bases. Losses at the gene ends were 4 bases for V and 2 bases for J; bases not matched to a gene: 8. Germline V gene sequence: CDR1 SGHNT, CDR2 YYREEE (reference sequence). CDR3 length: 15 amino acids. CDR3 nucleotide sequence: TGTGCCAGCAGCATCCACTACAGGGGACAAGAGACCCAGTACTTC. Residues: CASSIHYRGQETQYF.

This chain connects TRBV6-4 to TRBJ1-1; 7 positions match TRBD1. The CDR3 has 16 residues. Trimming took 6 bases from V and 1 from J; bases not matched to a gene: 11. Germline loops: CDR1 MRHNA, CDR2 SNTAGT. CDR3 sequence: CASRGQDGPRNTEAFF. The CDR3 bases are TGTGCCAGCAGAGGACAGGATGGCCCCCGGAACACTGAAGCTTTCTTT.

The chain recombines TRBV27 with TRBJ1-6; 10 bases agree with TRBD1. The ends lost 4 bases at V and 8 bases at J; junction bases unmatched: 5. In germline, CDR1 is MNHEY, CDR2 SMNVEV (reference sequence). The CDR3 extends over 15 amino acids. DNA of the CDR3: TGTGCCAGCAGTTCCCGGGACAGGGGTGATTCACCCCTCCACTTT. Amino acids: CASSSRDRGDSPLHF.

The chain links TRBV30 to TRBJ2-7; 7 nucleotides align to TRBD1. Germline loops: CDR1 GTSNPN, CDR2 SVGIG (reference sequence). Germline trimming cut 4 bases from V and 4 bases from J; bases unmatched to any gene: 7. This CDR3 is 13 amino acids long. The CDR3 nucleotides read TGTGCCTGGAAACAGGGGAGTGGGTACGAGCAGTACTTC. Protein sequence: CAWKQGSGYEQYF. The variable domain in full, completed from reference TRBV30 and TRBJ2-7, reads SQTIHQWPATLVQPVGSPLSLECTVEGTSNPNLYWYRQAAGRGLQLLFYSVGIGQISSEVPQNLSASRPQDRQFILSSKKLLLSDSGFYLCAWKQGSGYEQYFGPGTRLTVT.

This clone has a handful of counts. The J gene is TRBJ2-5, the V gene TRBV19; perhaps TRBD2 as D (6 bases). V was shortened by 3 bases and J by 5 bases, with 16 bases between the two germline ends. Germline V CDR1 and CDR2: LNHDA, SQIVND (reference sequence). The CDR3 extends over 15 amino acids. CDR3 coding DNA: TGTGCCAGTAGTATGGAGGGAGCACGTACGGAGACCCAGTACTTC. It translates to CASSMEGARTETQYF.

The sample holds a few counts of this clone. V usage is TRBV6-1 and J usage is TRBJ1-2; D gene ambiguous. The CDR3 runs to 15 residues. Germline CDR1 reads MNHNS; CDR2 reads SASEGT. Trimming stripped 2 bases from V and 7 bases from J, with 17 bases between. The chain's CDR3 is CASSEIVLGAFGYTF. The CDR3 nucleotides read TGTGCCAGCAGTGAAATTGTGCTGGGAGCCTTTGGCTACACCTTC.

The V gene is TRBV28, the J gene TRBJ1-2; 7 bases align to TRBD1. The germline gives CDR1 MDHEN, CDR2 SYDVKM. This CDR3 has 14 residues. V lost 7 bases and J lost 5; bases outside the gene matches: 10. The CDR3 DNA reads as TGTGCCAGCAACCCACGGGGGACAGTTTATGGCTACACCTTC. It is translated as CASNPRGTVYGYTF.

The chain joins TRBV2 to TRBJ2-7; 7 bases match TRBD2. This CDR3 is 17 amino acids long. In germline, CDR1 is SNHLY, CDR2 FYNNEI. Trimming took 2 bases from V and 5 from J; bases not matched to a gene: 15. The CDR3 loop reads CASSEIGGREGGNEQYF. The DNA of the CDR3 is TGTGCCAGCAGTGAAATCGGGGGGAGGGAGGGAGGAAACGAGCAGTACTTC.

The chain couples TRBV5-1 to TRBJ2-2, with D possibly being TRBD2 (6 bases). V was shortened by 2 bases and J by 7 bases, with 12 bases between the two germline ends. This CDR3 has 14 amino acids. Germline loops: CDR1 SGHRS, CDR2 YFSETQ. The CDR3 nucleotides are TGCGCCAGCAGCTTAGCCGGGGGAGTCGGGGAGCTGTTTTTT. As protein: CASSLAGGVGELFF.

This sequence joins TRBV7-6 and TRBJ2-2; 10 nucleotides align to TRBD1. Germline CDR1 is SGHVS and CDR2 is FNYEAQ. The CDR3 has 15 amino acids. V trimming: 6 bases; J trimming: 5 bases; junction bases outside the gene matches: 6. In DNA, the CDR3 is TGTGCCAGCAGTCCCGGGACAGGGGAAACCGGGGAGCTGTTTTTT. Translating it yields CASSPGTGETGELFF.

This clone has a single count. The chain is built from TRBV18 and TRBJ1-1; 7 bases fit TRBD1. The CDR3 totals 15 residues. J gave up 0 bases and V 0 bases, and 1 base lay outside the gene matches. Germline assignment: CDR1 KGHSH and CDR2 LQKENI. The CDR3: CASSPPGGLNTEAFF. In nucleotides, the CDR3 is TGTGCCAGCTCACCACCAGGGGGCCTGAACACTGAAGCTTTCTTT.

J is TRBJ1-2 and V is TRBV19, with 8 bases that match TRBD1. Germline CDR1 reads LNHDA; CDR2 reads SQIVND (reference sequence). V was pared by 2 bases and J by 4 bases, with 6 bases of the junction left unmatched. CDR3 length equals 15 residues. Here the CDR3 DNA reads TGTGCCAGTAGTATACTTGGACAGGGAGGCTATGGCTACACCTTC. Translation: CASSILGQGGYGYTF.

The V call is TRBV27, the J call TRBJ1-2, with TRBD1 as a possible D gene (5 bases). V was pared by 3 bases and J by 3 bases, with 17 bases between. CDR1 and CDR2 (germline): MNHEY, SMNVEV (reference sequence). The CDR3 covers 16 residues. The CDR3 DNA sequence: TGTGCCAGCAGTTTTCGGGGGTCAGGGTACGACTATGGCTACACCTTC. It specifies CASSFRGSGYDYGYTF.

J is TRBJ2-3 and V is TRBV2; TRBD1 aligns across 10 bases. This CDR3 contains 14 residues. In germline, CDR1 is SNHLY, CDR2 FYNNEI. V gave up 4 bases and J gave up 5 bases; unmatched junction bases: 3. The DNA for the CDR3 is TGTGCCAGCAGTGGACAGGGGGCTATAGATACGCAGTATTTT. The encoded protein is CASSGQGAIDTQYF.

The rearrangement links TRBV18 to TRBJ2-2; 7 bases fit TRBD1. V dropped 8 bases and J dropped 1; count of bases not matched to a gene: 7. There are 15 residues in the CDR3. The germline CDR1 and CDR2 sequences are KGHSH and LQKENI. CDR3 region: CASPPRTGNTGELFF. The CDR3, as DNA: TGTGCCAGCCCGCCGCGGACAGGGAACACCGGGGAGCTGTTTTTT.

V and J are TRBV14 and TRBJ1-1; TRBD1 agrees at 9 bases. The length of the CDR3 is 18 residues. The germline V gene has CDR1 SGHDN and CDR2 FVKESK. The trim removed 1 base at V and 6 bases at J, leaving 15 bases unmatched. DNA for the CDR3: TGTGCCAGCAGCCAAGGCTGGGACAGGGTGAGGCGGGACGCTGAAGCTTTCTTT. As protein: CASSQGWDRVRRDAEAFF.